This TCR beta chain stems from a study of CD8 T cells in ankylosing spondylitis. General study results and limits: The study identified a TCR beta motif of 7 or 8 highly homologous variants that appeared characteristic of ankylosing spondylitis blood.

This clonotype was detected only a few times. Its antigen is not known. This CDR3 spans 13 amino acids. The V end lost 2 bases, the J end lost 8 bases, and 12 bases lay between the germline ends. Germline values: CDR1 MGHRA, CDR2 YSYEKL. Preparation of TCR beta libraries was done by quantitative 5'-RACE with molecular barcodes. TCRdb recomputed calls from the 5' RACE reads with MiXCR, one row per CDR3 protein. Here the sample spans 700,000 or so distinct CDR3 sequences, under 20% being singletons. The sample comprised blood, either unsorted or a sorted T cell fraction (not recorded which). The origin of this receptor is a male donor with ankylosing spondylitis. The chain recombines TRBV4-1 with TRBJ1-1; D not certain. Here the CDR3 DNA reads TGCGCCAGCAGCCAACGCATAGTAACGGAAGCTTTCTTT. Its protein is CASSQRIVTEAFF.